This TCR beta chain stems from a study of cytomegalovirus exposure and HLA in healthy donors. Turning to the study itself: Of several hundred genotyped donors, more than 75% clustered with self-reported Caucasian donors.

The PCR ran on 60 Vbeta and 13 Jbeta primers. Method: immunoSEQ multiplex PCR; TCRdb's copy keeps in-frame clones and lacks some. The profile shows fewer than 300,000 clones, about four fifths of them singletons. This CDR3 is 14 amino acids long. Losses at the gene ends were 3 bases for V and 10 bases for J; bases not matched to a gene: 7. CDR1 and CDR2 from the germline V gene are SQVTM and ANQGSEA. The sequenced material came from PBMCs. The TCR comes from a girl aged 2 to 10 in good health and CMV-seronegative. The chain links TRBV29-1 to TRBJ2-1; 12 bases fit TRBD2. CDR3 nucleotides: TGCAGCGTTGATACCCTAGCGGGGGGGCGCGAGCAGTTCTTC. Translation gives CSVDTLAGGREQFF.